These T cell receptor beta chains were read from a single sample in a study of post-analysis software for immune sequencing data. TCRdb recomputed calls from the PCR reads with MiXCR, one row per CDR3 protein. This sample has some 890,000 distinct CDR3 sequences, with approximately 53% found just once. Sequences were obtained from blood. These receptors were collected from a girl aged 5 to 17 with multiple sclerosis. CDR3s include the opening cysteine and the closing phenylalanine or tryptophan. A D gene is named only where the DNA matches it firmly. Clone sizes are given selectively: once, few, many, or a class where the clone is expanded.

CDR3 DNA: TGTGCCAGCAGCCAAGAAGTCGGGAGAAGTGTCTACGAGCAGTACTTC
CDR3 protein: CASSQEVGRSVYEQYF
clone size: NA
V gene: TRBV3-1
J gene: TRBJ2-7
D gene: NA

CDR3 DNA: TGCGCCAGCAGCCAAGAGTGGCCCTACTCTGGGGCCAACGTCCTGACTTTC
CDR3 protein: CASSQEWPYSGANVLTF
clone size: NA
V gene: TRBV4-1
J gene: TRBJ2-6
D gene: NA

CDR3 DNA: TGTGCCAGCAGCTTAGTAGGGAGAGCCTACGAGCAGTACTTC
CDR3 protein: CASSLVGRAYEQYF
clone size: NA
V gene: TRBV7-9
J gene: TRBJ2-7
D gene: NA

CDR3 DNA: TGTGCCAGCAGCTCCCGAGCGACAGGACGGGCTTTCTTT
CDR3 protein: CASSSRATGRAFF
clone size: few
V gene: TRBV12-3/TRBV12-4
J gene: TRBJ1-1
D gene: NA

CDR3 DNA: TGTGCCAGCAGCTTGGGGCAGGGCAACAACTATGGCTACACCTTC
CDR3 protein: CASSLGQGNNYGYTF
clone size: few
V gene: TRBV5-5
J gene: TRBJ1-2
D gene: NA

CDR3 DNA: TGTGCCAGCAGTCCTCGGACCAGCGGGGAAGCAGATACGCAGTATTTT
CDR3 protein: CASSPRTSGEADTQYF
clone size: NA
V gene: TRBV12-3/TRBV12-4
J gene: TRBJ2-3
D gene: TRBD2

CDR3 DNA: TGCGCCAGCAGCGTGGACAGAGCGAACACCGAAGCTTTCTTT
CDR3 protein: CASSVDRANTEAFF
clone size: few
V gene: TRBV5-1
J gene: TRBJ1-1
D gene: NA

CDR3 DNA: TGTGCCAGCAGCCCCACCGGGCTAGCGGGGGAGGAGCAGTACTTC
CDR3 protein: CASSPTGLAGEEQYF
clone size: NA
V gene: TRBV4-2
J gene: TRBJ2-5
D gene: TRBD2

CDR3 DNA: TGTGCCACGTTAAGGGGGGCCCCTTCCTACAATGAGCAGTTCTTC
CDR3 protein: CATLRGAPSYNEQFF
clone size: once
V gene: TRBV12-3/TRBV12-4
J gene: TRBJ2-1
D gene: NA

CDR3 DNA: TGCAGCGTTGGGGGGGCCGGTCAGCCCCAGCATTTT
CDR3 protein: CSVGGAGQPQHF
clone size: NA
V gene: TRBV29-1
J gene: TRBJ1-5
D gene: NA

CDR3 DNA: TGCGCCAGCAGCATCCCCCGACAGGGGACGAAGACCCAGTACTTC
CDR3 protein: CASSIPRQGTKTQYF
clone size: NA
V gene: TRBV5-1
J gene: TRBJ2-5
D gene: TRBD1

CDR3 DNA: TGTGCCAGCTCATTAGGGCTAGCGAACACTGAAGCTTTCTTT
CDR3 protein: CASSLGLANTEAFF
clone size: NA
V gene: TRBV12-3/TRBV12-4
J gene: TRBJ1-1
D gene: NA

CDR3 DNA: TGTGCCAGCAGCGTAGGTAGTGTACAGGGGAACGAGCAGTTCTTC
CDR3 protein: CASSVGSVQGNEQFF
clone size: NA
V gene: TRBV9
J gene: TRBJ2-1
D gene: TRBD1

CDR3 DNA: TGCAGTGCTTGTAGTACGGAAAGAGATACGCAGTATTTT
CDR3 protein: CSACSTERDTQYF
clone size: few
V gene: TRBV20-1
J gene: TRBJ2-3
D gene: NA

CDR3 DNA: TGTGCCACCAGTGATCGTCAGGGGAACTCCTACGAGCAGTACTTC
CDR3 protein: CATSDRQGNSYEQYF
clone size: NA
V gene: TRBV24-1
J gene: TRBJ2-7
D gene: NA

CDR3 DNA: TGTGCCAGCACCAAAGCCGACAGGGCGTACGAGCAGTACTTC
CDR3 protein: CASTKADRAYEQYF
clone size: few
V gene: TRBV12-3/TRBV12-4
J gene: TRBJ2-7
D gene: TRBD1

CDR3 DNA: TGTGCCAGCACCCAGACAGGGAGCTACGAGCAGTACTTC
CDR3 protein: CASTQTGSYEQYF
clone size: few
V gene: TRBV6-5
J gene: TRBJ2-7
D gene: TRBD1

CDR3 DNA: TGTGCCAGCAACGAGGGGTACACTGAAGCTTTCTTT
CDR3 protein: CASNEGYTEAFF
clone size: NA
V gene: TRBV7-9
J gene: TRBJ1-1
D gene: NA

CDR3 DNA: TGTGCCAGCAGCTTGGGGGACAGGGTATTAGAGACCCAGTACTTC
CDR3 protein: CASSLGDRVLETQYF
clone size: NA
V gene: TRBV5-8
J gene: TRBJ2-5
D gene: TRBD1

CDR3 DNA: TGTGCCAGCAGTGAGACAGGATCGACCTACGAGCAGTACTTC
CDR3 protein: CASSETGSTYEQYF
clone size: NA
V gene: TRBV2
J gene: TRBJ2-7
D gene: NA

CDR3 DNA: TGTGCCAGCAGCCCCAACGGCCCAGGGCAAAACATTCAGTACTTC
CDR3 protein: CASSPNGPGQNIQYF
clone size: NA
V gene: TRBV12-3/TRBV12-4
J gene: TRBJ2-4
D gene: NA

CDR3 DNA: TGCGCCAGCAGCTTGGACGCGACATTCCCGTTCAATGAGCAGTTCTTC
CDR3 protein: CASSLDATFPFNEQFF
clone size: few
V gene: TRBV5-1
J gene: TRBJ2-1
D gene: NA

CDR3 DNA: TGTGCCAGCAGCCAAAGCCGGGACAGGGGGGGCGAGCAGTACTTC
CDR3 protein: CASSQSRDRGGEQYF
clone size: NA
V gene: TRBV3-1
J gene: TRBJ2-7
D gene: TRBD1

CDR3 DNA: TGCAGTGCTAGAGCACCGCTTAGCTCCTACAATGAGCAGTTCTTC
CDR3 protein: CSARAPLSSYNEQFF
clone size: NA
V gene: TRBV20-1
J gene: TRBJ2-1
D gene: NA